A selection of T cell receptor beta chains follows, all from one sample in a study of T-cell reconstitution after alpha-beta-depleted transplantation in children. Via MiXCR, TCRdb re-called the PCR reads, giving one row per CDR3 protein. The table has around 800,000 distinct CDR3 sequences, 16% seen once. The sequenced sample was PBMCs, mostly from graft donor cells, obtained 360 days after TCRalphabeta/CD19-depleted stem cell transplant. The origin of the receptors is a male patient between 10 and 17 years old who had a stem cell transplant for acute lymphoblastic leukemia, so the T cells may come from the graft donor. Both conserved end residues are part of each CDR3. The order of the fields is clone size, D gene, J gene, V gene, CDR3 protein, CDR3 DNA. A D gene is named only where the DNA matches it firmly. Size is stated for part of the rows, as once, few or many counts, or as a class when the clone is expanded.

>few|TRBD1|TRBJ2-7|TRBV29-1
CSVKGDRTSSYEQYF
TGCAGCGTCAAGGGGGACAGGACGAGCTCCTACGAGCAGTACTTC
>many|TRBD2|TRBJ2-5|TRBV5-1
CASSLPGLAGVETQYF
TGCGCCAGCAGCTTGCCTGGACTAGCGGGGGTGGAGACCCAGTACTTC
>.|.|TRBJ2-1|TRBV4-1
CASSQVPGLRSYNEQFF
TGCGCCAGCAGCCAAGTGCCGGGACTTCGTTCCTACAATGAGCAGTTCTTC
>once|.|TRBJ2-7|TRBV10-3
CAIRRTGYEQYF
TGTGCCATCAGACGAACGGGTTACGAGCAGTACTTC
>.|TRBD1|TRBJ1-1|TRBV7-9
CASSWGGGPTEAFF
TGTGCCAGCAGCTGGGGAGGGGGCCCCACTGAAGCTTTCTTT
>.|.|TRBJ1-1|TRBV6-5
CASSSALEGPDTEAFF
TGTGCCAGCAGTTCCGCCCTTGAGGGGCCAGACACTGAAGCTTTCTTT
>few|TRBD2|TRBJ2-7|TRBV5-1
CASSLRGTSGLYEQYF
TGCGCCAGCAGCTTGAGAGGGACTAGCGGACTCTACGAGCAGTACTTC
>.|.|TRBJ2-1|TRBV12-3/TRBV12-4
CASSWVPQVEQFF
TGTGCCAGCAGTTGGGTGCCGCAAGTTGAGCAGTTCTTC
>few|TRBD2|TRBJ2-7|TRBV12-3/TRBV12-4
CASSLAPPAGGAEQYF
TGTGCCAGCAGTTTGGCCCCCCCAGCGGGAGGAGCCGAGCAGTACTTC
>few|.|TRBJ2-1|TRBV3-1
CASSPSQGFDEQFF
TGTGCCAGCAGCCCTTCCCAAGGCTTCGATGAGCAGTTCTTC
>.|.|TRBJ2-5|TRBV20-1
CSARVSGTYQETQYF
TGCAGTGCTAGAGTGTCCGGCACGTACCAAGAGACCCAGTACTTC
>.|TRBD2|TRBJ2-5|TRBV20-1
CSARARLLAGGETQYF
TGCAGTGCTAGAGCTCGGCTACTAGCGGGAGGAGAGACCCAGTACTTC
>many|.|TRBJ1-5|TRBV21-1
CASSKQNRWDRESNQPQHF
TGTGCCAGCAGCAAACAAAATAGGTGGGACAGGGAAAGCAATCAGCCCCAGCATTTT
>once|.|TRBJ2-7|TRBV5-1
CASSLAALWGFDEQYF
TGCGCCAGCAGCTTGGCCGCTTTATGGGGATTTGACGAGCAGTACTTC
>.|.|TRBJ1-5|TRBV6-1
CASRGSSTSNQPQHF
TGTGCCAGCAGGGGTAGCTCTACGAGCAATCAGCCCCAGCATTTT
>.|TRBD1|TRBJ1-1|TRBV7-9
CASTYRDRDKTEAFF
TGTGCCAGCACCTACCGGGACAGGGATAAGACTGAAGCTTTCTTT
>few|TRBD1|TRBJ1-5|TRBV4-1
CASSQPGQKLNQPQHF
TGCGCCAGCAGCCAACCGGGACAGAAACTCAATCAGCCCCAGCATTTT
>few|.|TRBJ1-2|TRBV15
CATSGRPLPNYGYTF
TGTGCCACCAGCGGGCGTCCCCTTCCTAACTATGGCTACACCTTC
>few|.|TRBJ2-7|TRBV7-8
CASSSLKGFHEQYF
TGTGCCAGCAGCTCACTCAAGGGTTTCCACGAGCAGTACTTC
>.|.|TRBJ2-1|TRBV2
CASSREGEQFF
TGTGCCAGCAGCCGAGAGGGTGAGCAGTTCTTC
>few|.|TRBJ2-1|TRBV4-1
CASSQKAFSATYNEQFF
TGCGCCAGCAGCCAAAAGGCTTTTAGCGCCACTTACAATGAGCAGTTCTTC
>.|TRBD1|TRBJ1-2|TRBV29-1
CSVGDRRLNYGYTF
TGCAGCGTTGGGGACAGGCGACTAAACTATGGCTACACCTTC
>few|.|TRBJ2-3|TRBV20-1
CSAISSQTHF
TGCAGTGCTATCTCCTCACAAACGCATTTT
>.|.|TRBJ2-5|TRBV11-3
CASSWGAGRAQETQYF
TGTGCCAGCAGCTGGGGCGCCGGACGGGCCCAAGAGACCCAGTACTTC
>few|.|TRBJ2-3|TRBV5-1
CASSLPSGYTDTQYF
TGCGCCAGCAGCTTGCCCAGCGGTTACACAGATACGCAGTATTTT
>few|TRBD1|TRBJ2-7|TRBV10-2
CASNKQGNSYEQYF
TGCGCCAGCAACAAACAGGGGAACTCCTACGAGCAGTACTTC
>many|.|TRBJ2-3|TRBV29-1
CSVEVRYTQYF
TGCAGCGTCGAGGTCAGGTATACGCAGTATTTT
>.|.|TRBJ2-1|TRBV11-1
CASSSRGSGLERGYNEQFF
TGTGCCAGCAGTTCCCGAGGTAGCGGGTTGGAGAGGGGGTACAATGAGCAGTTCTTC
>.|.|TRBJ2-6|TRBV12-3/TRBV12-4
CASSFQGAPGANVLTF
TGTGCCAGCAGTTTTCAAGGTGCCCCTGGGGCCAACGTCCTGACTTTC
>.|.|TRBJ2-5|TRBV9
CASSVAPGWGAETQYF
TGTGCCAGCAGCGTAGCACCGGGGTGGGGAGCTGAGACCCAGTACTTC
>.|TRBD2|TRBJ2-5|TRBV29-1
CSALPGTSGSYGLETQYF
TGCAGCGCCCTACCCGGGACTAGCGGGAGCTACGGGCTTGAGACCCAGTACTTC
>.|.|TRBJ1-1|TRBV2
CASSLARQLMNTEAFF
TGTGCCAGCAGCCTAGCCCGACAGCTCATGAACACTGAAGCTTTCTTT
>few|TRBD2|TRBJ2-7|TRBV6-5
CASSYPGLALYEQYF
TGTGCCAGCAGTTATCCGGGACTAGCCCTCTACGAGCAGTACTTC
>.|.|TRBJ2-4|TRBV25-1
CASSEWGHIQYF
TGTGCCAGCAGTGAATGGGGGCACATTCAGTACTTC
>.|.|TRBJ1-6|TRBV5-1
CASSPVASRFNSPLHF
TGCGCCAGCAGCCCGGTGGCCTCGCGTTTTAATTCACCCCTCCACTTT
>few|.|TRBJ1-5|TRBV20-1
CSARRANSNQPQHF
TGCAGTGCTCGGAGGGCGAATAGCAATCAGCCCCAGCATTTT
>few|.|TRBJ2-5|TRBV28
CASNPVPGETQYF
TGTGCCAGCAACCCGGTCCCGGGGGAGACCCAGTACTTC
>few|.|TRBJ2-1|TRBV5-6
CASSPDKLNEQFF
TGTGCCAGCAGCCCCGACAAGTTGAATGAGCAGTTCTTC
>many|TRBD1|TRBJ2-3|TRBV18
CASSPPGQGTDTQYF
TGTGCCAGCTCACCACCGGGACAGGGCACAGATACGCAGTATTTT
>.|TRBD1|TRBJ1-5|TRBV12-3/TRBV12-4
CASSRTGVWSNQPQHF
TGTGCCAGCAGCCGGACAGGGGTATGGAGCAATCAGCCCCAGCATTTT
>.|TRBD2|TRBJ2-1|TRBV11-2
CASSLISGRAMEQFF
TGTGCCAGCAGCTTGATTAGCGGGAGGGCCATGGAGCAGTTCTTC
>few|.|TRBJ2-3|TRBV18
CASSPSWRTSDTQYF
TGTGCCAGCTCACCCTCGTGGAGGACCTCAGATACGCAGTATTTT
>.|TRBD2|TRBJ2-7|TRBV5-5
CASSPTGTSGKDEQYF
TGTGCCAGCAGCCCTACTGGGACTAGCGGGAAGGACGAGCAGTACTTC
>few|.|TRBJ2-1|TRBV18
CASSPPQRTEHNEQFF
TGTGCCAGCTCACCACCCCAACGGACTGAGCACAATGAGCAGTTCTTC
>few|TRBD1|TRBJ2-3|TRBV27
CASSSRDRDADTQYF
TGTGCCAGCAGTTCCCGGGACAGGGATGCAGATACGCAGTATTTT
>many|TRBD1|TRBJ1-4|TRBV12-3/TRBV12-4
CASSSPRSTGAKLFF
TGTGCCAGCAGTTCTCCACGCTCGACAGGGGCAAAACTGTTTTTT
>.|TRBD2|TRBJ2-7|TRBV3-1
CASSRTGTSGLPRYF
TGTGCCAGCAGCCGTACCGGGACTAGCGGGCTCCCCAGGTACTTC